Listed here are 13 T cell receptor beta chains from one sample, sequenced in a study of CD4+ T cells in melanoma (dated by TCRdb to the early 2020s). Library method: the immunoSEQ multiplex PCR assay. TCRdb carries this immuneACCESS record with in-frame sequences only. Its versions omit some clonotypes, under half of them owing to an unresolved V gene in the studies checked, with the rest unexplained. For this sample there are around 19,000 clones; roughly 80% appear just once. About 4.9% of the sample is held by the ten biggest clonotypes. The specimen was cells from a culture (not recorded whether cultured in vitro). The receptor set was obtained from a human donor with melanoma.

V is TRBV29-1 and J is TRBJ2-3, with 7 bases identical to TRBD2. The CDR3 runs 12 residues. In germline, CDR1 is SQVTM, CDR2 ANQGSEA. V dropped 5 bases and J dropped 1; count of bases not matched to a gene: 0. The CDR3 nucleotides read TGCAGCGTTAGCGGGGGCACAGATACGCAGTATTTT. Protein: CSVSGGTDTQYF.

V is TRBV19 and J is TRBJ1-4; no reliable D call. CDR3 length equals 14 residues. Germline-derived CDR1 and CDR2 are LNHDA and SQIVND (reference sequence). Trimming left V 7 bases short and J 0 bases short, with 9 bases between. CDR3 nucleotides: TGTGCCAGTACCCACAGAACAACTAATGAAAAACTGTTTTTT. This translates into CASTHRTTNEKLFF.

The chain carries TRBV10-3 and TRBJ2-2; no clear D gene. CDR1 is ENHRY, CDR2 SYGVKD, per germline. CDR3 size: 14 residues. The V and J ends lost 7 bases and 7 bases respectively, with 16 bases between them. CDR3 in DNA: TGTGCCATCAAGACAAACCTAATGGACGGGGAGCTGTTTTTT. It translates to CAIKTNLMDGELFF.

CDR3 sequence: CASSLPRTGDYEQYF. The CDR3 coding sequence is TGTGCCAGCAGCTTACCCCGGACAGGGGACTACGAGCAGTACTTC. This chain joins TRBV11-2 and TRBJ2-7; TRBD1 aligns across 9 bases. J was trimmed by 3 bases and V by 2 bases; bases with no gene match: 5. CDR3 size: 15 residues. The V gene's germline CDR1 is SGHAT and CDR2 FQNNGV.

V gene TRBV27 combines with J gene TRBJ2-1; 8 bases line up with TRBD2. The V gene end was trimmed by 6 bases and the J gene end by 10 bases; junction bases not matched to a gene: 8. CDR3 length: 13 amino acids. The germline V gene has CDR1 MNHEY and CDR2 SMNVEV (reference sequence). CDR3 bases: TGTGCCAGCAGGCGAGCGGGGGTACGGGAGCAGTTCTTC. This translates into CASRRAGVREQFF.

V usage is TRBV27 and J usage is TRBJ2-3, with D hard to call. CDR1 and CDR2 (germline): MNHEY, SMNVEV (reference sequence). This CDR3 has 13 amino acids. The V end was cut by 3 bases, the J end by 2 bases, with 6 bases between. CDR3 DNA: TGTGCCAGCAGTTTTGGCCTCACAGATACGCAGTATTTT. Its protein product is CASSFGLTDTQYF.

This chain joins TRBV27 and TRBJ2-3, with 7 bases aligning to TRBD1. Trimming at V came to 3 bases and at J to 6 bases, leaving 0 bases not matched to a gene. The CDR3 covers 12 residues. The V gene's germline CDR1 is MNHEY and CDR2 SMNVEV (reference sequence). The CDR3 loop is CASSFRGDTQYF. Here the CDR3 DNA reads TGTGCCAGCAGTTTCAGGGGGGATACGCAGTATTTT.

The CDR3 DNA is TGCGCCAGCAGCCCTTTGACAGGGTACGACGAGCAGTACTTC. It codes for CASSPLTGYDEQYF. V usage is TRBV4-1 and J usage is TRBJ2-7; 7 nucleotides align to TRBD1. V dropped 4 bases and J dropped 5; count of bases not matched to a gene: 8. CDR1 is MGHRA and CDR2 is YSYEKL in the germline V gene. The CDR3 length is 14 residues.

V gene TRBV19 combines with J gene TRBJ1-2, with a weak D call TRBD1 (6 bases). The CDR3 contains 14 residues. In germline, CDR1 is LNHDA, CDR2 SQIVND (reference sequence). The ends were cut back, 10 bases at V and 2 bases at J, with 17 bases in the middle. DNA of the CDR3: TGTGCCACACACAGGGAGGGCGGCAACTATGGCTACACCTTC. Translated, it gives CATHREGGNYGYTF.

This chain connects TRBV2 to TRBJ2-1, with 9 positions matching TRBD2. This CDR3 has 14 residues. Germline loops: CDR1 SNHLY, CDR2 FYNNEI. V was pared by 8 bases and J by 9 bases, with 11 bases of the junction left unmatched. CDR3 region: CASRRLADGGEQFF. CDR3 coding DNA: TGTGCCAGCCGCCGACTAGCGGATGGGGGTGAGCAGTTCTTC.

V gene TRBV14 combines with J gene TRBJ1-2; 11 bases agree with TRBD1. The ends lost 3 bases at V and 8 bases at J; junction bases unmatched: 11. The CDR3 contains 16 residues. Per germline, CDR1 SGHDN and CDR2 FVKESK. CDR3 in DNA: TGTGCCAGCAGCCACCTGGGACAGGGGGGGTCTCGGGGCTACACCTTC. The encoded protein is CASSHLGQGGSRGYTF.

This chain links TRBV7-2 with TRBJ1-1; TRBD1 agrees at 10 bases. V shed 6 bases, J shed 3 bases, and the junction held 7 bases outside the gene matches. The CDR3 sequence is 15 residues long. Per the germline V gene, CDR1 is SGHTA and CDR2 is FQGNSA. The CDR3 protein is CASRRQGALDTEAFF. For the CDR3, the DNA is TGTGCCAGCAGGCGACAGGGGGCGCTGGACACTGAAGCTTTCTTT.

The chain employs TRBV21-1 and TRBJ2-7; TRBD1, the D gene given by the table, was not confirmed from the DNA. TRBV21-1 is a listed pseudogene. This CDR3 spans 16 amino acids. The CDR3 nucleotides are TGTGCCAGCAGCAAGGATCGGACAGGGGGAATGTACGAGCAGTACTTC. This sequence encodes CASSKDRTGGMYEQYF.